The 27 T cell receptor beta chains presented below share a single source sample, sequenced in a study of blood T cell repertoires in COVID-19. The repertoire was sequenced with immunoSEQ multiplex PCR; TCRdb's copy has only in-frame clones and lacks some. The data hold around 200,000 clones, with about 77% observed a single time. The material sequenced was peripheral blood. The receptors derive from a woman of 80 years or more with active or convalescent COVID-19.

The chain uses TRBV7-9 and TRBJ1-2, with 10 bases aligning to TRBD1. The ends lost 2 bases at V and 8 bases at J; junction bases unmatched: 5. Germline V gene lookup returns CDR1 SEHNR and CDR2 FQNEAQ (reference sequence). The CDR3 has 14 residues. CDR3 in DNA: TGTGCCAGCAGCTTACCGGGACAGGGGAGAGGCTACACCTTC. Residues: CASSLPGQGRGYTF.

This chain joins TRBV9 and TRBJ1-2; the D is unclear. The CDR3 length is 15 residues. Germline V gene data show CDR1 as SGDLS and CDR2 as YYNGEE. V was trimmed by 0 bases and J by 6 bases, leaving 15 bases between them. CDR3 coding DNA: TGTGCCAGCAGCGTAGATTGGGCGGGGTGGAATGGCTACACCTTC. Translated: CASSVDWAGWNGYTF.

The V and J genes are TRBV15 and TRBJ2-6, with 8 positions matching TRBD1. The CDR3 has 18 residues. Germline V gene sequence: CDR1 LNHNV, CDR2 YYDKDF (reference sequence). J was trimmed by 0 bases and V by 1 base; bases with no gene match: 5. The CDR3 coding sequence is TGTGCCACCAGCAGAGGGGGGACAGGATTCTCTGGGGCCAACGTCCTGACTTTC. Its protein product is CATSRGGTGFSGANVLTF. Full variable domain (outside the CDR3, taken from reference TRBV15 and TRBJ2-6): DAMVIQNPRYQVTQFGKPVTLSCSQTLNHNVMYWYQQKSSQAPKLLFHYYDKDFNNEADTPDNFQSRRPNTSFCFLDIRSPGLGDTAMYLCATSRGGTGFSGANVLTFGAGSRLTVL.

The chain joins TRBV5-1 to TRBJ2-5; TRBD1 matches 9 bases. Germline CDR1 is SGHRS and CDR2 is YFSETQ. The J segment lost 7 bases and the V segment lost 4 bases, leaving 8 bases of the junction unmatched. This CDR3 is built from 14 residues. The CDR3 DNA is TGCGCCAGCAGCCCCCGGGGGACAGGGTGGACCCAGTACTTC. Translating it yields CASSPRGTGWTQYF.

The chain couples TRBV30 to TRBJ2-1; tentative D call: TRBD2 (7 bases). The CDR3 is made up of 14 amino acids. Germline assignment: CDR1 GTSNPN and CDR2 SVGIG (reference sequence). V was shortened by 2 bases and J by 6 bases, with 14 bases between the two germline ends. The CDR3 DNA follows: TGTGCCTGGAGTAACGGGGGGCTCTCCAATGAGCAGTTCTTC. Its protein is CAWSNGGLSNEQFF.

The chain employs TRBV28 and TRBJ1-5; 8 nucleotides align to TRBD1. V lost 1 base, J lost 4 bases, and 9 bases stayed unmatched. The length of the CDR3 is 17 residues. The V gene's germline CDR1 is MDHEN and CDR2 SYDVKM. The CDR3 DNA is TGTGCCAGCAGTTTATTAGGGCTGGGGACAGGAAATCAGCCCCAGCATTTT. Amino acid sequence: CASSLLGLGTGNQPQHF.

This clone was picked up a small number of times. The rearrangement uses TRBV3-1 (or the pseudogene TRBV3-2) and TRBJ2-3, with D perhaps TRBD2 (5 bases). The CDR3 is 18 amino acids. CDR1 LGHDT and CDR2 YNNKEL come from the germline V gene (reference sequence). Trimming pared 0 bases from V and 6 bases from J, leaving 22 bases between. This CDR3 is CASSQDKRRYSDSDTQYF. The CDR3, as DNA: TGTGCCAGCAGCCAAGACAAACGGAGGTATAGCGACTCCGATACGCAGTATTTT.

The gene calls are TRBV2 and TRBJ2-2; TRBD1 is a possible D gene (6 bases). Trimming removed 6 bases at V and 4 bases at J, with 15 bases between. This CDR3 is built from 15 residues. Germline V gene sequence: CDR1 SNHLY, CDR2 FYNNEI. The CDR3: CASSLGTTSTGELFF. The CDR3 bases are TGTGCCAGCAGCCTTGGGACAACGAGCACCGGGGAGCTGTTTTTT.

J is TRBJ1-2 and V is TRBV28, with TRBD1 matching over 7 bases. Germline trimming cut 3 bases from V and 3 bases from J; bases unmatched to any gene: 4. Germline V lookup: CDR1 MDHEN, CDR2 SYDVKM. CDR3 size: 14 residues. CDR3 nucleotides: TGTGCCAGCAGTTTTTCAGGGGGTTACTATGGCTACACCTTC. Translating it yields CASSFSGGYYGYTF.

This clone was counted a few times. The rearrangement links TRBV7-9 to TRBJ2-2; 9 bases map to TRBD1. This CDR3 has 18 amino acids. The germline CDR1 and CDR2 sequences are SEHNR and FQNEAQ (reference sequence). Trimming at V came to 5 bases and at J to 6 bases, leaving 16 bases not matched to a gene. Here the CDR3 DNA reads TGTGCCAGCAGCAGAGGGGATTACCGGGACAGGGATTCCGGGGAGCTGTTTTTT. Encoded protein: CASSRGDYRDRDSGELFF.

This chain links TRBV28 with TRBJ2-4, with 11 bases matching TRBD2. The CDR3 has 14 amino acids. CDR1 and CDR2 from the germline V gene are MDHEN and SYDVKM. V dropped 5 bases and J dropped 7; count of bases not matched to a gene: 4. CDR3 protein: CASSPLAGVNIQYF. The DNA for the CDR3 is TGTGCCAGCAGTCCACTAGCGGGGGTCAACATTCAGTACTTC.

J is TRBJ2-5 and V is TRBV29-1, with TRBD2 matching 14 bases. Looked up from germline, CDR1 is SQVTM and CDR2 is ANQGSEA. CDR3 length: 14 residues. The V and J ends lost 6 bases and 5 bases, in that order; junction bases with no gene match: 5. CDR3 DNA sequence: TGCAGCGTGGGGACTAGCGGGGGTTTGGAGACCCAGTACTTC. Translating it yields CSVGTSGGLETQYF.

V usage is TRBV29-1 and J usage is TRBJ1-2; 7 nucleotides line up with TRBD1. The trim removed 6 bases at V and 2 bases at J, leaving 9 bases unmatched. Germline CDR1 SQVTM, CDR2 ANQGSEA. The CDR3 length is 14 residues. The CDR3 DNA reads TGCAGCGTCGGGATGGGACAGACAAACTATGGCTACACCTTC. Protein sequence: CSVGMGQTNYGYTF.

The chain links TRBV5-1 to TRBJ2-7, with 10 positions matching TRBD1. The V gene's germline CDR1 is SGHRS and CDR2 YFSETQ. The CDR3 sequence is 17 residues long. V was clipped by 0 bases and J by 2 bases; unmatched bases: 8. CDR3 bases: TGCGCCAGCAGCTTGGTAGGGACGGGACAGGGGACCTACGAGCAGTACTTC. It encodes CASSLVGTGQGTYEQYF.

This clone was seen only a few times. The V and J genes are TRBV14 and TRBJ2-2; D uncertain. Germline V CDR1 and CDR2: SGHDN, FVKESK. V was clipped by 1 base and J by 5 bases, with 8 bases between them. The CDR3 sequence is 14 residues long. CDR3 residues: CASSQAGRTGELFF. The CDR3 nucleotides are TGTGCCAGCAGCCAAGCCGGCAGGACCGGGGAGCTGTTTTTT.

The chain combines TRBV9 with TRBJ2-6; D not resolved. The CDR3 is 16 amino acids. V shed 3 bases and J shed 0 bases, with 10 bases lying between them. Germline V gene lookup returns CDR1 SGDLS and CDR2 YYNGEE. This chain's CDR3 is CASSGTQTSGANVLTF. The CDR3 DNA follows: TGTGCCAGCAGCGGAACACAGACCTCTGGGGCCAACGTCCTGACTTTC.

The chain carries TRBV5-1 and TRBJ1-2; possibly TRBD1 for D (6 bases). Trimming shortened V by 0 bases and J by 7 bases, and 13 bases separated the two germline ends. CDR3 length: 14 residues. CDR1 SGHRS and CDR2 YFSETQ come from the germline V gene. CDR3 region: CASSLEVRGSGYTF. The CDR3 DNA is TGCGCCAGCAGCTTGGAAGTCAGGGGATCTGGCTACACCTTC.

The gene calls are TRBV5-6 and TRBJ1-4, with 8 bases aligning to TRBD1. Per the germline V gene, CDR1 is SGHDT and CDR2 is YYEEEE. The CDR3 covers 17 residues. V gave up 0 bases and J gave up 2 bases; unmatched junction bases: 6. Here the CDR3 reads CASSLATGGATNEKLFF. The CDR3 bases are TGTGCCAGCAGCTTGGCCACAGGGGGAGCTACTAATGAAAAACTGTTTTTT.

The chain recombines TRBV12-3 or TRBV12-4 with TRBJ1-1; D not certain. The CDR3 sequence is 11 residues long. V was trimmed by 5 bases and J by 5 bases, leaving 6 bases between them. The CDR3 DNA follows: TGTGCCAGCAGTCTTAGAACTGAAGCTTTCTTT. Its translation: CASSLRTEAFF.

V and J are TRBV5-8 and TRBJ2-1, with D possibly TRBD1 on 6 matching bases. Germline assignment: CDR1 SGHTS and CDR2 YDEGEE. V was trimmed by 3 bases and J by 2 bases, leaving 12 bases between them. The CDR3 is 15 residues long. CDR3 in amino acids: CASSSRDKTYNEQFF. As DNA, the CDR3 is TGTGCCAGCAGCTCTCGGGACAAGACCTACAATGAGCAGTTCTTC.

This clone showed up just a few times. V and J are TRBV7-6 and TRBJ2-6; a weak D match, TRBD1 (5 bases). The V end lost 3 bases, the J end lost 3 bases, and 21 bases lay between the germline ends. The CDR3 runs to 19 residues. CDR1 and CDR2 from the germline V gene are SGHVS and FNYEAQ. CDR3 region: CASSFGRARGSVGANVLTF. The CDR3 DNA reads as TGTGCCAGCAGCTTTGGCAGGGCGCGAGGCTCGGTTGGGGCCAACGTCCTGACTTTC.

The J gene is TRBJ1-1, the V gene TRBV6-5; possibly TRBD1 for D (5 bases). Germline-derived CDR1 and CDR2 are MNHEY and SVGAGI. The CDR3 is 15 residues long. Trimming removed 2 bases from V and 4 bases from J, with 14 bases in between. CDR3 protein: CASSYRMGRGTEAFF. The CDR3 DNA sequence: TGTGCCAGCAGTTACCGTATGGGAAGGGGCACTGAAGCTTTCTTT.

This sequence joins TRBV5-1 and TRBJ2-5; a possible D gene is TRBD2 (6 bases). The CDR3 consists of 14 residues. The germline V gene has CDR1 SGHRS and CDR2 YFSETQ. V was clipped by 1 base and J by 5 bases, with 12 bases between them. In nucleotides, the CDR3 is TGCGCCAGCAGCTTGTTCGGGGGATGGGAGACCCAGTACTTC. Its translation is CASSLFGGWETQYF.

The rearrangement joins TRBV6-5 to TRBJ1-5; 7 nucleotides agree with TRBD1. The CDR3 is made up of 13 amino acids. Trimming cost V 4 bases and J 7 bases; bases outside gene matches: 4. Germline V gives CDR1 MNHEY, CDR2 SVGAGI. The CDR3 DNA reads as TGTGCCAGCAGTTTCAGGGGGAACCAGCCCCAGCATTTT. It codes for CASSFRGNQPQHF.

The chain has TRBV7-9 and TRBJ1-3; D is perhaps TRBD1 (5 bases). V was shortened by 1 base and J by 2 bases, with 12 bases between the two germline ends. This CDR3 comprises 16 residues. Germline-derived CDR1 and CDR2 are SEHNR and FQNEAQ (reference sequence). CDR3 in DNA: TGTGCCAGCAGCTTAGGGCAGGGAGGAACTGGAAACACCATATATTTT. Protein product: CASSLGQGGTGNTIYF. Variable domain in full (rest from reference TRBV7-9 and TRBJ1-3): DTGVSQNPRHKITKRGQNVTFRCDPISEHNRLYWYRQTLGQGPEFLTYFQNEAQLEKSRLLSDRFSAERPKGSFSTLEIQRTEQGDSAMYLCASSLGQGGTGNTIYFGEGSWLTVV.

V is TRBV6-1 and J is TRBJ2-1, with a possible D match to TRBD2 (5 bases). V lost 2 bases to trimming and J lost 12 bases, with 11 bases between them. The length of the CDR3 is 12 residues. Looked up from germline, CDR1 is MNHNS and CDR2 is SASEGT. The CDR3 spells CASSERTAGQFF. As DNA, the CDR3 is TGTGCCAGCAGTGAACGGACGGCGGGGCAGTTCTTC.

V usage is TRBV10-3 and J usage is TRBJ2-3; TRBD2 matches at 12 bases. Germline V gene sequence: CDR1 ENHRY, CDR2 SYGVKD. Losses at the gene ends were 4 bases for V and 1 base for J; bases not matched to a gene: 3. The CDR3 length is 16 residues. CDR3 nucleotide sequence: TGTGCCATCAGTGCGAGGACTAGCGGGGGCACAGATACGCAGTATTTT. Protein product: CAISARTSGGTDTQYF.